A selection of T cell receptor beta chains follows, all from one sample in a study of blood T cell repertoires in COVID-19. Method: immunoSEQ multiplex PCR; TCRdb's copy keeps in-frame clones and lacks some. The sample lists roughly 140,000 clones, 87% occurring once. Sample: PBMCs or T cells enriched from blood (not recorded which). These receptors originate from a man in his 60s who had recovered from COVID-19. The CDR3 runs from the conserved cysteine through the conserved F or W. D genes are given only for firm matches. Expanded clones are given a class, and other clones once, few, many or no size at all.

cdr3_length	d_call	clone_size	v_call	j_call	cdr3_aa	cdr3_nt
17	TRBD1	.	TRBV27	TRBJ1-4	CASSPGTGVATNEKLFF	TGTGCCAGCAGTCCGGGGACAGGAGTTGCAACTAATGAAAAACTGTTTTTT
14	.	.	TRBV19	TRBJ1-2	CASSIGQGLRGYTF	TGTGCCAGTAGTATTGGGCAGGGCCTCCGTGGCTACACCTTC
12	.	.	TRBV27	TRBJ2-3	CASSRRTDTQYF	TGTGCCAGCAGCCGTCGCACAGATACGCAGTATTTT
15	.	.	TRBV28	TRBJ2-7	CASSLTLEALYEQYF	TGTGCCAGCAGTTTAACACTGGAGGCCCTCTACGAGCAGTACTTC
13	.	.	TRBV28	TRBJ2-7	CASSSRLNYEQYF	TGTGCCAGCAGTTCCAGGCTGAACTACGAGCAGTACTTC
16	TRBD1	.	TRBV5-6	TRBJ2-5	CASSLEGTGTVETQYF	TGTGCCAGCAGCTTGGAGGGGACAGGGACGGTAGAGACCCAGTACTTC
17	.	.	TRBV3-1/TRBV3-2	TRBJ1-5	CASSSRSEALSNQPQHF	TGTGCCAGCAGCAGCCGTAGTGAAGCCCTTAGCAATCAGCCCCAGCATTTT
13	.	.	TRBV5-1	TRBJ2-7	CASSFRQDYEQYF	TGCGCCAGCAGCTTCAGACAGGACTACGAGCAGTACTTC
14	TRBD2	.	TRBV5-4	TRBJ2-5	CASSRRLAEETQYF	TGTGCCAGCAGCCGGCGACTAGCGGAAGAGACCCAGTACTTC
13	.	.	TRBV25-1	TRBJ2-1	CASSEQDWSEQFF	TGTGCCAGCAGTGAGCAGGACTGGAGTGAGCAGTTCTTC
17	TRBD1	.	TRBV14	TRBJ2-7	CASSHSPWTGSSYEQYF	TGTGCCAGCAGCCATAGCCCCTGGACAGGGTCCTCCTACGAGCAGTACTTC
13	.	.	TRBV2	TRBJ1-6	CASSTTGNSPLHF	TGTGCCAGCAGCACCACAGGGAATTCACCCCTCCACTTT
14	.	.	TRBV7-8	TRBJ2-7	CASSPLTSSYEQYF	TGTGCCAGCAGCCCCCTGACTAGCTCCTACGAGCAGTACTTC
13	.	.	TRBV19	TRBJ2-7	CASSIGQAYEQYF	TGTGCCAGTAGTATTGGACAAGCCTACGAGCAGTACTTC
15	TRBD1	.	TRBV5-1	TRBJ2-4	CASSQTGAVRGIQYF	TGCGCCAGCAGCCAGACAGGGGCCGTCCGAGGAATTCAGTACTTC
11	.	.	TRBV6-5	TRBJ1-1	CASSYSSRAFF	TGTGCCAGCAGTTACTCGAGTCGGGCTTTCTTT
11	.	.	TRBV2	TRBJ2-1	CASSSTVEQFF	TGTGCCAGCTCTAGCACCGTTGAGCAGTTCTTC
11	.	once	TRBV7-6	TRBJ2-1	CASSFNNEQFF	TGTGCCAGCAGCTTCAACAATGAGCAGTTCTTC
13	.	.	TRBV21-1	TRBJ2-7	CASTGHRSYEQYF	TGTGCCAGCACGGGACACCGATCCTACGAGCAGTACTTC
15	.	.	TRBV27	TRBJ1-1	CASSPQRVRVTEAFF	TGTGCCAGCAGTCCTCAGCGGGTTAGGGTGACTGAAGCTTTCTTT
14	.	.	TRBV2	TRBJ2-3	CASSTAQIGGGQYF	TGTGCCAGCAGCACAGCACAGATAGGGGGGGGGCAGTATTTT
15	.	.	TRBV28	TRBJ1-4	CASSLPGVLNEKLFF	TGTGCCAGCAGCCTCCCAGGGGTCCTTAATGAAAAACTGTTTTTT
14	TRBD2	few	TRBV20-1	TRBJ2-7	CSASGGLVLREQYF	TGCAGTGCTAGTGGGGGACTAGTACTACGAGAGCAGTACTTC
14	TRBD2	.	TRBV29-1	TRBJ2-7	CSAAGVKQSYEQYF	TGCAGCGCCGCGGGGGTTAAGCAGAGCTACGAGCAGTACTTC
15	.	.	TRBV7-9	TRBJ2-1	CASSSDGTYWDEQFF	TGTGCCAGCAGCTCGGATGGGACTTATTGGGATGAGCAGTTCTTC
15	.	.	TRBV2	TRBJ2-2	CASLGAKSRTGELFF	TGTGCCAGCCTGGGGGCGAAAAGTAGGACCGGGGAGCTGTTTTTT
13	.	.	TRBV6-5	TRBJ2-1	CASREKGPFVQFF	TGTGCCAGCAGGGAGAAGGGGCCCTTTGTGCAGTTCTTC
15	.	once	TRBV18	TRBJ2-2	CASSPNGGTTGELFF	TGTGCCAGCTCACCGAACGGAGGAACAACCGGGGAGCTGTTTTTT
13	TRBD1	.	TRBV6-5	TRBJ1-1	CASMDRGHTEAFF	TGTGCCAGCATGGACAGGGGGCACACTGAAGCTTTCTTT
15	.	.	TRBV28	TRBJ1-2	CASSRLRQANYGYTF	TGTGCCAGCAGTCGCCTGAGACAGGCAAACTATGGCTACACCTTC
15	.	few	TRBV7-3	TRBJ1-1	CASSLLTGGVTEAFF	TGTGCCAGCAGCTTACTGACGGGAGGTGTAACTGAAGCTTTCTTT
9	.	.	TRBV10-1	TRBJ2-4	CASTELPSF	TGCGCCAGCACCGAACTGCCGTCCTTC
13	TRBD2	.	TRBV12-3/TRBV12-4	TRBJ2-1	CASSGGTIDEQFF	TGTGCCAGCAGTGGAGGGACTATTGATGAGCAGTTCTTC
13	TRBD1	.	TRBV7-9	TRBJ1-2	CASSLEAGGGYTF	TGTGCCAGCAGCTTAGAGGCAGGGGGTGGCTACACCTTC
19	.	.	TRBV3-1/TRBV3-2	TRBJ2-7	CASSRVESLSGLSSYEQYF	TGTGCCAGCAGCCGCGTGGAATCACTATCGGGACTTTCTTCCTACGAGCAGTACTTC
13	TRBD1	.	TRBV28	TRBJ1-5	CASLEGADQPQHF	TGTGCCAGCTTGGAGGGGGCAGATCAGCCCCAGCATTTT
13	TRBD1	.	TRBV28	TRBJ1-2	CASRQATGAGYTF	TGTGCCAGCAGGCAAGCTACAGGGGCTGGCTACACCTTC
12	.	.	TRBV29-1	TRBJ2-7	CSVGQTSYEQYF	TGCAGCGTCGGACAGACCTCCTACGAGCAGTACTTC
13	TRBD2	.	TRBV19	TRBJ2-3	CASSAGRGDTQYF	TGTGCCAGTAGTGCAGGGAGGGGAGATACGCAGTATTTT
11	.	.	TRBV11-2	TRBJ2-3	CASTQTDTQYF	TGTGCCAGCACCCAGACAGATACGCAGTATTTT
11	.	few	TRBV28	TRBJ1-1	CASSQSPEAFF	TGTGCCAGCAGTCAATCCCCTGAAGCTTTCTTT
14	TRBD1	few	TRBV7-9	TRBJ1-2	CASSLFTGAYGYTF	TGTGCCAGCAGCTTGTTTACAGGGGCCTATGGCTACACCTTC
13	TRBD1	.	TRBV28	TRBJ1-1	CASGGQGHTEAFF	TGTGCCAGCGGAGGACAGGGACACACTGAAGCTTTCTTT
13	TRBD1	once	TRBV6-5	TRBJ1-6	CASYRGNNSPLHF	TGTGCCAGCTACAGGGGGAATAATTCACCCCTCCACTTT
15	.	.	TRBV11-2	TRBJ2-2	CASSLSGPMTGELFF	TGTGCCAGCAGCTTAAGCGGACCGATGACCGGGGAGCTGTTTTTT
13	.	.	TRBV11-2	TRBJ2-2	CASSLTMTGELFF	TGTGCCAGCAGCCTAACTATGACCGGGGAGCTGTTTTTT
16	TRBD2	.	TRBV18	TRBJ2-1	CASSPSLAGGPNEQFF	TGTGCCAGCTCACCCTCCCTAGCGGGGGGGCCCAATGAGCAGTTCTTC
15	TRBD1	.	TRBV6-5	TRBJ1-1	CASSPQGARDTEAFF	TGTGCCAGCAGTCCTCAGGGGGCGCGGGACACTGAAGCTTTCTTT